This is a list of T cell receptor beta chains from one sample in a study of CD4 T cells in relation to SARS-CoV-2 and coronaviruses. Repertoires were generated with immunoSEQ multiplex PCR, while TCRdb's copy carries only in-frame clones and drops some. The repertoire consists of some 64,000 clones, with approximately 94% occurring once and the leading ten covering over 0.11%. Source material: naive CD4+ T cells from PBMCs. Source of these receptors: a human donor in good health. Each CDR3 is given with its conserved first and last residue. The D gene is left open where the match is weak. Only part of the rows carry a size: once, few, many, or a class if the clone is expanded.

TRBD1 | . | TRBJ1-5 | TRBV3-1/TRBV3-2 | TGTGCCAGCAGCCAAGAGACAGGGCCTCGGCCCCAGCATTTT | CASSQETGPRPQHF
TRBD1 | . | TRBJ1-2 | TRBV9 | TGTGCCAGCACCAAGAGGGACACAGGGGGAGCTAACTATGGCTACACCTTC | CASTKRDTGGANYGYTF
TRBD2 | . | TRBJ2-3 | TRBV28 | TGTGCCAGCAGAAGTAGCGGGAGGGATACGCAGTATTTT | CASRSSGRDTQYF
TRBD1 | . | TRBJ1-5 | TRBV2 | TGTGCCAGCAGGGGACAGGTTAGCAATCAGCCCCAGCATTTT | CASRGQVSNQPQHF
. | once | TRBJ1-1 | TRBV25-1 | TGTGCCAGCAGTTTTAGTGGATTTGCGATAGAAGCTTTCTTT | CASSFSGFAIEAFF
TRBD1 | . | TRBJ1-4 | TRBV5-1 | TGCGCCAGCAGCATCGGGACAGGCAATGAAAAACTGTTTTTT | CASSIGTGNEKLFF
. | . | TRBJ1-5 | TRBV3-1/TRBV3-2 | TGTGCCAGCAGCCAAATCGGTGTTCAGCCCCAGCATTTT | CASSQIGVQPQHF
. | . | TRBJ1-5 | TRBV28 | TGTGCCAGCAGCCCGCGTCCGGAAGGTCGACAGCCCCAGCATTTT | CASSPRPEGRQPQHF
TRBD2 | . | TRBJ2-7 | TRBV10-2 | TGCGCCAGCAGTGAGTCGCGAACTAGCGGGAGAAACGAGCAGTACTTC | CASSESRTSGRNEQYF
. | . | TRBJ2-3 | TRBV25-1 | TGTGCCAGCAGTGACCCGGGAGAGAGCACAGATACGCAGTATTTT | CASSDPGESTDTQYF
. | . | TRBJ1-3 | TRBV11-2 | TGTGCCAGCAGCTTATCCACTTATGGGGCCTCTGGAAACACCATATATTTT | CASSLSTYGASGNTIYF
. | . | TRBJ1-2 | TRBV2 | TGTGCCAGCAGTGAGCATCTCCCCTCAGTGAGGTTCCCCGGGGAGAAGGCCTATGGCTACACCTTC | CASSEHLPSVRFPGEKAYGYTF
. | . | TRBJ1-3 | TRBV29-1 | TGCAGCGTTAAGTGGGGATCTGGAAACACCATATATTTT | CSVKWGSGNTIYF
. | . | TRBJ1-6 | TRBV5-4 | TGTGCCAGCAGCGTTCTGGCCGAAAATTCACCCCTCCACTTT | CASSVLAENSPLHF
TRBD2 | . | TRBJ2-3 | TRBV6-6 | TGTGCCAGCAGACAAATAGCGGGAGGTGTAGATACGCAGTATTTT | CASRQIAGGVDTQYF
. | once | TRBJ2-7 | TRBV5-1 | TGCGCCAGCAGCTTGGGACCTGCCCACGAGCAGTACTTC | CASSLGPAHEQYF
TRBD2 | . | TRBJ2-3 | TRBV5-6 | TGTGCCAGCAGCTCCACTAGCGGGACCACAGATACGCAGTATTTT | CASSSTSGTTDTQYF
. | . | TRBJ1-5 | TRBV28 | TGTGCCAGCAGTTTATGGGGCGAGGGCAATCAGCCCCAGCATTTT | CASSLWGEGNQPQHF
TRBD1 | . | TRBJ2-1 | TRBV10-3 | TGTGCCATCAGTGGAAGACAGGGGCAAGCCACTATCGGTGAGCAGTTCTTC | CAISGRQGQATIGEQFF
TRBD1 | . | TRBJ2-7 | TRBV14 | TGTGCCAGCAGCCAAAGGGACAGTCTACACGAGCAGTACTTC | CASSQRDSLHEQYF
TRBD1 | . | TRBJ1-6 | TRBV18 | TGTGCCAGCTCAATTCTCGGACAGGATTATAATTCACCCCTCCACTTT | CASSILGQDYNSPLHF
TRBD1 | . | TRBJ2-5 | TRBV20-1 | TGCAGTGCTAGTGCTGGGGGACAGGGAGCGTACCAAGAGACCCAGTACTTC | CSASAGGQGAYQETQYF
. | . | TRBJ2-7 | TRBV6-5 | TGTGCCAGCAGAAGCAGGGCTAACGAGCAGTACTTC | CASRSRANEQYF
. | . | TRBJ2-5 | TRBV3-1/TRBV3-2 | TGTGCCAGCAGCCAAGGTGTGGGGCAGGGGACCCAGTACTTC | CASSQGVGQGTQYF
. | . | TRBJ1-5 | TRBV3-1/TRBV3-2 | TGTGCCAGCAGCCAAGAGTTGGGACAGCCCCAGCATTTT | CASSQELGQPQHF
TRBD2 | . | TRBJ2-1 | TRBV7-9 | TGTGCCAGCAGCTTAGGAACTAGCGGGAGCGGACCGTTCTTC | CASSLGTSGSGPFF
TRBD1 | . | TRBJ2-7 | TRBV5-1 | TGCGCCAGCAGTCCTCAGGGGACAGGAGCGTTCGAGCAGTACTTC | CASSPQGTGAFEQYF
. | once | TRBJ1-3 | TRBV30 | TGTGCCTGGGTCAATCGGGACGGTCTATCTGGAAACACCATATATTTT | CAWVNRDGLSGNTIYF
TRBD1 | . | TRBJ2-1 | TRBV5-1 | TGCGCCAGCAGCTTGGAGGGACAGATGCGGACTGAGCAGTTCTTC | CASSLEGQMRTEQFF
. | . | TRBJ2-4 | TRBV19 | TGTGCCAGTAGTTTACGACCGGTACTAGCCAAAAACATTCAGTACTTC | CASSLRPVLAKNIQYF
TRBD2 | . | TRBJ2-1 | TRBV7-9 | TGTGCCAGCACGGGGGGGGCCATTTCCTACAATGAGCAGTTCTTC | CASTGGAISYNEQFF
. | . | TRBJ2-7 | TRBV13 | TGTGCCAGCAGTAGGACAGTGACCTACGAGCAGTACTTC | CASSRTVTYEQYF
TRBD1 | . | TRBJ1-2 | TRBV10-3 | TGTGCCATCAGTGAGGCGACAGGGGCAAACTATGGCTACACCTTC | CAISEATGANYGYTF
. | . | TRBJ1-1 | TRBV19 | TGTGCCAGTAGTATACGGGCGGGGAACACTGAAGCTTTCTTT | CASSIRAGNTEAFF
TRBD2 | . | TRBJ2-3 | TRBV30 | TGTGCCTGGATGACTCGGGTAGCGGGAGCATTGGGTTGGGATACGCAGTATTTT | CAWMTRVAGALGWDTQYF
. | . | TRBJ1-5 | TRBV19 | TGTGCCAGTAGTATAGAGGGGGGCAGCAATCAGCCCCAGCATTTT | CASSIEGGSNQPQHF
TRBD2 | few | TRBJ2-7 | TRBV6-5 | TGTGCCAGCAAAGACGGCGCGGGAGATGAGTACGAGCAGTACTTC | CASKDGAGDEYEQYF
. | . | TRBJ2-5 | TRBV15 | TGTGCCACCAGCAGAGACCAGGGAGTGGAGACCCAGTACTTC | CATSRDQGVETQYF
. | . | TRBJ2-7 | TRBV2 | TGTGCCAGCAGTTTTACCTACGAGCAGTACTTC | CASSFTYEQYF
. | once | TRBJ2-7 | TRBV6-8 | TGTGCCAGCAGTTACGTGGAGGACTACGAGCAGTACTTC | CASSYVEDYEQYF
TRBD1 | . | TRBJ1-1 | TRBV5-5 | TGTGCCAGCAGCCCGAGGTTCCCGGGACAGGGGGCTAGGAACACTGAAGCTTTCTTT | CASSPRFPGQGARNTEAFF
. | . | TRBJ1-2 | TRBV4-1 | TGCGCCAGCAGCCAAGAAGTGTGGACCGAAAGCAACTATGGCTACACCTTC | CASSQEVWTESNYGYTF